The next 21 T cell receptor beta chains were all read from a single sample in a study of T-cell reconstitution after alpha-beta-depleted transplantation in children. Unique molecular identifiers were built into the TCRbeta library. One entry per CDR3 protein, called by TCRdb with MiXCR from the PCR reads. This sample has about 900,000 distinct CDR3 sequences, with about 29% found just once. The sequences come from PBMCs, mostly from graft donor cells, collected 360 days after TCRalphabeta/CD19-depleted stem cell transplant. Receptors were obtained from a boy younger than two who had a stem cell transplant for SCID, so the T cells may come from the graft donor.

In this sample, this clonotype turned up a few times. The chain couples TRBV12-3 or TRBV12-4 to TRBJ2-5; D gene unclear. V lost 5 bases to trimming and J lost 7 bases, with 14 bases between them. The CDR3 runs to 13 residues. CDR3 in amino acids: CASSTHTHWTQYF. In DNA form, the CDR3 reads TGTGCCAGCAGTACCCACACCCATTGGACCCAGTACTTC.

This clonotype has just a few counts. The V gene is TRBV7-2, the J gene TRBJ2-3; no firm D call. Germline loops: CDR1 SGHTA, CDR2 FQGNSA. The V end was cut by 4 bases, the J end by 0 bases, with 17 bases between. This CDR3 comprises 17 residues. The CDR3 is CASSYKLIAPSTDTQYF. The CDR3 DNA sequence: TGTGCCAGCAGCTACAAACTGATTGCCCCTAGCACAGATACGCAGTATTTT.

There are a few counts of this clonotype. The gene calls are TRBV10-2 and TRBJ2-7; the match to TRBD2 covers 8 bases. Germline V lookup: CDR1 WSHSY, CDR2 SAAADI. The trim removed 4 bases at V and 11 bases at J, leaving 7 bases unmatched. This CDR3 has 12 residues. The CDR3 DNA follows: TGCGCCAGCAGTGGGCGGAGACTAGCGAAGTACTTC. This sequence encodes CASSGRRLAKYF.

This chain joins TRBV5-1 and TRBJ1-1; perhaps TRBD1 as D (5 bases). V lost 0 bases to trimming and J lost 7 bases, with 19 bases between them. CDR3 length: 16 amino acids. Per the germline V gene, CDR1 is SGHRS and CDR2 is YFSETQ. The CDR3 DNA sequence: TGCGCCAGCAGCTTGGGGGGCAGCTGGAGGGAGGGTGAAGCTTTCTTT. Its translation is CASSLGGSWREGEAFF.

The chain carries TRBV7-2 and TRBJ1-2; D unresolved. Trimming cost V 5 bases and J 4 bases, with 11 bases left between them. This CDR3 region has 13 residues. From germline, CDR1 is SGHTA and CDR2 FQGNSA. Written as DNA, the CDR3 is TGTGCCAGCAGCCCTGAGGTCTCCTATGGCTACACCTTC. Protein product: CASSPEVSYGYTF.

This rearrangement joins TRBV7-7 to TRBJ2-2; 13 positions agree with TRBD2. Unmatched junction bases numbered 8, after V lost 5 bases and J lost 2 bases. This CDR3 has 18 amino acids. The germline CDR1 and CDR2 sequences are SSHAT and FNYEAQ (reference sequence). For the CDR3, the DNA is TGTGCCAGCAGCCCTGGACTAGCGGGGGCCGCAAACACCGGGGAGCTGTTTTTT. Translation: CASSPGLAGAANTGELFF.

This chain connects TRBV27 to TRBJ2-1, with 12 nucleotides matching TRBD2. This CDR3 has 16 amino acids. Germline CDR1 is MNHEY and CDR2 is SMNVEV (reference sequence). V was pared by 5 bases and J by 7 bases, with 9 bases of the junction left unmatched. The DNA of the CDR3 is TGTGCCAGCAGTGGACTGCTAGCGGGGGGGAGGAATGAGCAGTTCTTC. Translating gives CASSGLLAGGRNEQFF.

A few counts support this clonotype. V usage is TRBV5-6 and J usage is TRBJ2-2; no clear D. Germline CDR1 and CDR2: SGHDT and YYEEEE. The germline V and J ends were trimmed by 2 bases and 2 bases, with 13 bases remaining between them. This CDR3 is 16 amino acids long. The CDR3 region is CASSFPGVGNTGELFF. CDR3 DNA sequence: TGTGCCAGCAGCTTTCCCGGTGTAGGTAACACCGGGGAGCTGTTTTTT. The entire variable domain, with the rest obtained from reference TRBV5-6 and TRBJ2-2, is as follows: DAGVTQSPTHLIKTRGQQVTLRCSPKSGHDTVSWYQQALGQGPQFIFQYYEEEERQRGNFPDRFSGHQFPNYSSELNVNALLLGDSALYLCASSFPGVGNTGELFFGEGSRLTVL.

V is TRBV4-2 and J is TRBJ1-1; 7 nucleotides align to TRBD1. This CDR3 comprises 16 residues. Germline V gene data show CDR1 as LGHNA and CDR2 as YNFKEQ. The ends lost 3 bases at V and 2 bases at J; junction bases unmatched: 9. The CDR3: CASSQRPDRANTEAFF. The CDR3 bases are TGTGCCAGCAGCCAGCGCCCCGACAGGGCTAACACTGAAGCTTTCTTT.

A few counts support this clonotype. The CDR3 region is CASSRNTGTGHGELFF. For the CDR3, the DNA is TGTGCCAGCAGCCGCAACACCGGGACAGGGCACGGGGAGCTGTTTTTT. The chain combines TRBV4-2 with TRBJ2-2; 9 bases map to TRBD1. Germline V CDR1 and CDR2: LGHNA, YNFKEQ. The CDR3 covers 16 residues. After removal of 4 bases from V and 7 bases from J, the junction contained 10 bases not matched to a gene.

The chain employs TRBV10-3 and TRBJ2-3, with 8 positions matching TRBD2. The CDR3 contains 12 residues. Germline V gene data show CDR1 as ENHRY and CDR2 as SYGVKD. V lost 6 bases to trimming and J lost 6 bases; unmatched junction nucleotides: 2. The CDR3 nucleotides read TGTGCCATCAGCGGGAGGGGGGATACGCAGTATTTT. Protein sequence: CAISGRGDTQYF.

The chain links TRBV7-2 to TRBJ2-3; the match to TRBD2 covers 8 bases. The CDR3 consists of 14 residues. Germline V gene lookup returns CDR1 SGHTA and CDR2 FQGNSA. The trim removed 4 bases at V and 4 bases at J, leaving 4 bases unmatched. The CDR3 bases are TGTGCCAGCAGCTGGGGGACTAGACCAGATACGCAGTATTTT. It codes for CASSWGTRPDTQYF.

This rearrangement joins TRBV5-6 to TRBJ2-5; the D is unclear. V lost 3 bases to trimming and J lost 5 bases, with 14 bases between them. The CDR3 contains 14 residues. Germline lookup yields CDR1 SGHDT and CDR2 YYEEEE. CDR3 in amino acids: CASSWRLELETQYF. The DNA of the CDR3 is TGTGCCAGCAGCTGGCGGTTAGAGTTGGAGACCCAGTACTTC.

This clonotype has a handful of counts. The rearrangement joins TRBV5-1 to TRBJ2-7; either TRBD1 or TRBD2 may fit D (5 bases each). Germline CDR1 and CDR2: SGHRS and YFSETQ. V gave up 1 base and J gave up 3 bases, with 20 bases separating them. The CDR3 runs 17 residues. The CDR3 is CASSLYGWGSENYEQYF. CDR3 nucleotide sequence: TGCGCCAGCAGCTTGTATGGTTGGGGGTCAGAAAACTACGAGCAGTACTTC.

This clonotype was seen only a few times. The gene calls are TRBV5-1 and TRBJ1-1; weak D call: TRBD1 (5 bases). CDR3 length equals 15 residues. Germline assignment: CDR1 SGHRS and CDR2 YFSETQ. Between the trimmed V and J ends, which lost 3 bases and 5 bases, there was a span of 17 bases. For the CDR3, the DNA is TGCGCCAGCAGCTACGTCCCCAGGGAGGGGACTGAAGCTTTCTTT. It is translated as CASSYVPREGTEAFF. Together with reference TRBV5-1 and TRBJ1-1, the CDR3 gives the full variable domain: KAGVTQTPRYLIKTRGQQVTLSCSPISGHRSVSWYQQTPGQGLQFLFEYFSETQRNKGNFPGRFSGRQFSNSRSEMNVSTLELGDSALYLCASSYVPREGTEAFFGQGTRLTVV.

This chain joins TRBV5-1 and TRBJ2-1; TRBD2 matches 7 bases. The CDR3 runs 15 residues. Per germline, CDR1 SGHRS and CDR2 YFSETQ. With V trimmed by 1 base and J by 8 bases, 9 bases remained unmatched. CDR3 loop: CASSLLAGVDHEQFF. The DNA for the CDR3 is TGCGCCAGCAGCTTGCTCGCGGGGGTTGACCATGAGCAGTTCTTC.

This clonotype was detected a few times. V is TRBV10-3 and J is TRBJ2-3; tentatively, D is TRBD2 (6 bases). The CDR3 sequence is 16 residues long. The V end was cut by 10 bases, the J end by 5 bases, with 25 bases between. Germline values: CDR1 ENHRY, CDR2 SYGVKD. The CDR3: CATRSMEGENGDTQYF. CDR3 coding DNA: TGTGCCACCCGGTCAATGGAGGGCGAGAATGGAGATACGCAGTATTTT.

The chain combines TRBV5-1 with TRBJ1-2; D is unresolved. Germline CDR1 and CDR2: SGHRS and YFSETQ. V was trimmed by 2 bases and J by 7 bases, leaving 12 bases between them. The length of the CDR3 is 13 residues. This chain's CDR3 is CASSFAGSGGYTF. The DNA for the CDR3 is TGCGCCAGCAGCTTTGCAGGCTCGGGTGGCTACACCTTC.

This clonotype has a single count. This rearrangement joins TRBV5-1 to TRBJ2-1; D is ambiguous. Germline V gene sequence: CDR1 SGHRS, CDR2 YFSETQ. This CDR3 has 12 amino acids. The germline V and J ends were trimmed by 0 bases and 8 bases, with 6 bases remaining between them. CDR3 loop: CASSLEAYEQFF. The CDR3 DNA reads TGCGCCAGCAGCTTGGAGGCGTATGAGCAGTTCTTC.

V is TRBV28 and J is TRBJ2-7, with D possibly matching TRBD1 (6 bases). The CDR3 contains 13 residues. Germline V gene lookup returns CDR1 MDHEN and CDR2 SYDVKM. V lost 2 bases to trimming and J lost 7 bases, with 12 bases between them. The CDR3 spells CASSLGGLFEQYF. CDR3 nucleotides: TGTGCCAGCAGTTTAGGGGGCCTCTTTGAGCAGTACTTC.

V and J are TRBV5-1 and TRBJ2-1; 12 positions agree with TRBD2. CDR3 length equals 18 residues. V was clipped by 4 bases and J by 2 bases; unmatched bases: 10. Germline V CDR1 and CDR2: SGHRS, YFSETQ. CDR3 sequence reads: CASSLPRLAGAPYNEQFF. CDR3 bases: TGCGCCAGCAGCCTCCCTCGACTAGCGGGGGCCCCCTACAATGAGCAGTTCTTC.